The 13 T cell receptor beta chains below come from one sample, sequenced in a study of cytomegalovirus exposure and HLA in healthy donors. The PCR employed 60 Vbeta primers together with 13 Jbeta primers. Libraries were prepared by immunoSEQ multiplex PCR; TCRdb keeps only in-frame clonotypes and omits some of them. Its listing shows about 150,000 clones. Source material: PBMCs. The receptor source for this set is a woman aged 50 to 65 in good health and CMV-seronegative.

The chain joins TRBV25-1 to TRBJ2-3; D might be TRBD1 (6 bases). This CDR3 contains 15 residues. Trimming shortened V by 0 bases and J by 2 bases, and 9 bases separated the two germline ends. Germline V gene lookup returns CDR1 MGHDK and CDR2 SYGVNS. In DNA, the CDR3 is TGTGCCAGCAGTGAATACCAGGGGTACACAGATACGCAGTATTTT. Its protein is CASSEYQGYTDTQYF.

The chain combines TRBV4-2 with TRBJ2-7, with D possibly TRBD1 on 8 matching bases. Trimming removed 1 base at V and 6 bases at J, with 16 bases between. The CDR3 covers 15 residues. Germline V CDR1 and CDR2: LGHNA, YNFKEQ. CDR3 region: CASSQADREGPEQYF. Written as DNA, the CDR3 is TGTGCCAGCAGCCAAGCGGACAGGGAGGGACCCGAGCAGTACTTC.

The gene calls are TRBV27 and TRBJ1-1, with D possibly TRBD1 on 5 matching bases. The CDR3 is 13 amino acids. Germline lookup yields CDR1 MNHEY and CDR2 SMNVEV (reference sequence). Trimming left V 3 bases short and J 3 bases short, with 8 bases between. The DNA of the CDR3 is TGTGCCAGCAGTTTCTCCAGGGACACTGAAGCTTTCTTT. This codes for CASSFSRDTEAFF.

The chain has TRBV6-1 and TRBJ1-1; perhaps TRBD1 as D (5 bases). From germline, CDR1 is MNHNS and CDR2 SASEGT. CDR3 size: 14 residues. V gave up 7 bases and J gave up 1 base, with 13 bases separating them. The CDR3 DNA reads as TGTGCCAGCAACAAGGGACTGTCGAACACTGAAGCTTTCTTT. This encodes CASNKGLSNTEAFF.

This sequence joins TRBV9 and TRBJ1-1, with D possibly TRBD1 on 6 matching bases. The ends were cut back, 4 bases at V and 0 bases at J, with 10 bases in the middle. This CDR3 has 14 amino acids. The germline V gene has CDR1 SGDLS and CDR2 YYNGEE. The CDR3 DNA follows: TGTGCCAGCAGCTCAACAGGGTTGAACACTGAAGCTTTCTTT. This sequence encodes CASSSTGLNTEAFF. Full variable domain (outside the CDR3, taken from reference TRBV9 and TRBJ1-1): DSGVTQTPKHLITATGQRVTLRCSPRSGDLSVYWYQQSLDQGLQFLIQYYNGEERAKGNILERFSAQQFPDLHSELNLSSLELGDSALYFCASSSTGLNTEAFFGQGTRLTVV.

This sequence joins TRBV6-5 and TRBJ1-1; D is ambiguous. From germline, CDR1 is MNHEY and CDR2 SVGAGI. Trimming stripped 3 bases from V and 1 base from J, with 6 bases between. The CDR3 contains 13 residues. The CDR3 region has the DNA TGTGCCAGCAGTTATTCAGAGAACACTGAAGCTTTCTTT. It specifies CASSYSENTEAFF.

V is TRBV5-1 and J is TRBJ2-7; 12 bases line up with TRBD2. There are 15 residues in the CDR3. Germline CDR1 and CDR2: SGHRS and YFSETQ. Losses at the gene ends were 4 bases for V and 3 bases for J; bases not matched to a gene: 5. The CDR3 coding sequence is TGCGCCAGCAGCGGGCTAGCGGGGGGGAGCTACGAGCAGTACTTC. Its protein product is CASSGLAGGSYEQYF.

The rearrangement links TRBV7-9 to TRBJ1-1; 7 nucleotides align to TRBD1. The CDR3 has 15 residues. From germline, CDR1 is SEHNR and CDR2 FQNEAQ (reference sequence). J gave up 0 bases and V 5 bases, and 6 bases lay outside the gene matches. This CDR3 is CASSQGVGLNTEAFF. The CDR3 coding sequence is TGTGCCAGCAGCCAGGGGGTCGGGCTGAACACTGAAGCTTTCTTT. Full variable domain (missing parts from reference TRBV7-9 and TRBJ1-1): DTGVSQNPRHKITKRGQNVTFRCDPISEHNRLYWYRQTLGQGPEFLTYFQNEAQLEKSRLLSDRFSAERPKGSFSTLEIQRTEQGDSAMYLCASSQGVGLNTEAFFGQGTRLTVV.

This chain connects TRBV6-5 to TRBJ2-2; TRBD1 agrees at 11 bases. This CDR3 contains 15 residues. CDR1 is MNHEY and CDR2 is SVGAGI in the germline V gene. J gave up 5 bases and V 6 bases, and 5 bases lay outside the gene matches. The CDR3 DNA reads as TGTGCCAGCAGGAAAGGACAGGGGGCGACCGGGGAGCTGTTTTTT. Protein sequence: CASRKGQGATGELFF.

V and J are TRBV29-1 and TRBJ1-2; 9 bases are a match to TRBD1. CDR3 size: 12 residues. The V gene end was trimmed by 6 bases and the J gene end by 4 bases; junction bases not matched to a gene: 3. Germline CDR1 reads SQVTM; CDR2 reads ANQGSEA. The DNA of the CDR3 is TGCAGCGTCCTGACAGGGGGCTATGGCTACACCTTC. It yields the protein CSVLTGGYGYTF. Variable domain in full (rest from reference TRBV29-1 and TRBJ1-2): SAVISQKPSRDICQRGTSLTIQCQVDSQVTMMFWYRQQPGQSLTLIATANQGSEATYESGFVIDKFPISRPNLTFSTLTVSNMSPEDSSIYLCSVLTGGYGYTFGSGTRLTVV.

The J gene is TRBJ2-5, the V gene TRBV18; TRBD1 aligns across 7 bases. The CDR3 consists of 16 residues. After removal of 2 bases from V and 1 base from J, the junction contained 7 bases not matched to a gene. The germline V gene has CDR1 KGHSH and CDR2 LQKENI. The CDR3 protein is CASSPRRDSSQETQYF. The CDR3 nucleotides read TGTGCCAGCTCACCAAGAAGGGACAGCTCCCAAGAGACCCAGTACTTC.

This rearrangement joins TRBV4-3 to TRBJ2-7; TRBD2 might be the D (6 bases). The length of the CDR3 is 14 residues. The germline V and J ends were trimmed by 0 bases and 2 bases, with 8 bases remaining between them. The germline CDR1 and CDR2 sequences are LGHNA and YSLEER. The CDR3 loop is CASSQEGGTYEQYF. Here the CDR3 DNA reads TGCGCCAGCAGCCAAGAGGGGGGTACCTACGAGCAGTACTTC.

The V and J genes are TRBV18 and TRBJ2-5; TRBD1 might be the D (5 bases). CDR3 length equals 13 residues. Between the trimmed V and J ends, which lost 5 bases and 2 bases, there was a span of 9 bases. CDR1 is KGHSH and CDR2 is LQKENI in the germline V gene. CDR3 in amino acids: CASSLQVQETQYF. CDR3 bases: TGTGCCAGCTCATTACAGGTACAAGAGACCCAGTACTTC.